Listed below are T cell receptor beta chains from one sample, sequenced in a study of cytomegalovirus exposure and HLA in healthy donors. Generated by immunoSEQ multiplex PCR, the TCRdb table keeps only in-frame clones and is missing some. This sample has roughly 140,000 clones; approximately 73% occur once, and the top ten carry approximately 15%. Source material: PBMCs. The receptor set was obtained from a human donor in good health. Each CDR3 is given with its conserved first and last residue. The D gene is left open where the match is weak. Clone size is given for some rows only: seen once, a few or many times, or a class if the clone is expanded.

V	J	D	size	CDR3	DNA
TRBV11-3	TRBJ2-1	-	-	CASSLDSRPEVDEQFF	TGTGCCAGCAGCTTAGATTCGCGGCCAGAGGTCGATGAGCAGTTCTTC
TRBV4-2	TRBJ1-2	TRBD1	-	CASSPRGQVNYGYTF	TGTGCCAGCAGCCCCAGGGGGCAAGTAAACTATGGCTACACCTTC
TRBV7-9	TRBJ2-1	TRBD2	-	CASSILAGANNEQFF	TGTGCCAGCAGCATCCTAGCGGGAGCCAACAATGAGCAGTTCTTC
TRBV30	TRBJ2-3	TRBD1	-	CAWSGTGDVGTDTQYF	TGTGCCTGGTCCGGGACAGGGGACGTGGGCACAGATACGCAGTATTTT
TRBV27	TRBJ1-1	-	few	CASSLSSGTLNTEAFF	TGTGCCAGCAGTTTATCCTCCGGGACTTTGAACACTGAAGCTTTCTTT
TRBV11-2	TRBJ2-2	TRBD2	-	CASRVAGGNTGELFF	TGTGCCAGCAGGGTAGCGGGAGGGAACACCGGGGAGCTGTTTTTT
TRBV2	TRBJ2-3	-	-	CASRPGQGISTDTQYF	TGTGCCAGCAGGCCGGGACAAGGGATATCCACAGATACGCAGTATTTT
TRBV19	TRBJ1-4	-	-	CASSPTGINEKLFF	TGTGCCAGTAGTCCGACAGGTATCAATGAAAAACTGTTTTTT
TRBV28	TRBJ1-2	-	once	CASGGTVPNYGYTF	TGTGCCAGCGGCGGGACTGTTCCTAACTATGGCTACACCTTC
TRBV6-5	TRBJ2-7	-	-	CASSLGAGGSYEQYF	TGTGCCAGCAGTCTGGGGGCAGGGGGGTCCTACGAGCAGTACTTC
TRBV7-2	TRBJ2-1	-	-	CASSPRRGGRFF	TGTGCCAGCAGCCCTCGGCGCGGAGGAAGGTTCTTC
TRBV5-1	TRBJ1-1	-	-	CASSLTQGNTEAFF	TGCGCCAGCAGCTTAACACAGGGCAACACTGAAGCTTTCTTT
TRBV27	TRBJ1-2	-	-	CASSLSQYYGYTF	TGTGCCAGCAGTTTAAGTCAGTACTATGGCTACACCTTC
TRBV6-5	TRBJ1-6	TRBD1	-	CASSYSGQQNSPLHF	TGTGCCAGCAGTTACTCGGGACAGCAGAATTCACCCCTCCACTTT
TRBV5-1	TRBJ2-7	TRBD2	-	CASPRGLLTYEQYF	TGCGCCAGCCCCCGGGGACTACTAACCTACGAGCAGTACTTC
TRBV11-3	TRBJ2-5	-	-	CASSLTGFLQETQYF	TGTGCCAGCAGCTTAACAGGGTTTCTTCAAGAGACCCAGTACTTC
TRBV25-1	TRBJ1-4	TRBD1	-	CASKRQGNEKLFF	TGTGCCAGCAAACGACAGGGTAATGAAAAACTGTTTTTT
TRBV7-3	TRBJ2-6	-	-	CASSLNGFGSGANVLTF	TGTGCCAGCAGCTTAAACGGGTTTGGCTCTGGGGCCAACGTCCTGACTTTC
TRBV6-5	TRBJ2-1	TRBD2	-	CASSLLRGRAHEQFF	TGTGCCAGCAGCCTCCTCCGGGGGAGGGCCCATGAGCAGTTCTTC
TRBV19	TRBJ2-7	-	-	CASREGFEQYF	TGTGCCAGTAGGGAGGGGTTCGAGCAGTACTTC
TRBV6-6	TRBJ2-7	TRBD1	-	CASSYGTGVYEQYF	TGTGCCAGCAGTTACGGGACAGGGGTCTACGAGCAGTACTTC
TRBV14	TRBJ2-7	TRBD1	-	CASSQDLPGQFYEQYF	TGTGCCAGCAGCCAAGATCTCCCGGGACAGTTCTACGAGCAGTACTTC
TRBV10-3	TRBJ2-1	TRBD1	-	CAISRWGQGKNEQFF	TGTGCCATCAGTAGGTGGGGACAGGGGAAGAATGAGCAGTTCTTC
TRBV5-1	TRBJ1-1	TRBD1	-	CASSLWGQSNTEAFF	TGCGCCAGCAGCTTGTGGGGACAGTCGAACACTGAAGCTTTCTTT
TRBV4-1	TRBJ2-5	TRBD2	once	CASSQAPAGGQETQYF	TGCGCCAGCAGCCAGGCCCCCGCGGGGGGGCAAGAGACCCAGTACTTC
TRBV6-1	TRBJ2-7	TRBD1	-	CASRTGTGAKYEQYF	TGTGCCAGCAGAACCGGGACAGGGGCGAAGTACGAGCAGTACTTC
TRBV7-8	TRBJ2-1	-	-	CASSSSLAGYHNEQFF	TGTGCCAGCAGCTCCTCCCTAGCAGGCTACCACAATGAGCAGTTCTTC
TRBV11-3	TRBJ2-2	-	-	CASSLRARYTGELFF	TGTGCCAGCAGCTTAAGAGCTAGGTACACCGGGGAGCTGTTTTTT
TRBV7-8	TRBJ2-1	TRBD1	-	CASSFGTGTDEQFF	TGTGCCAGCAGCTTCGGGACAGGGACAGATGAGCAGTTCTTC
TRBV27	TRBJ2-1	TRBD2	-	CASSWLAGNNEQFF	TGTGCCAGCAGTTGGCTAGCGGGGAACAATGAGCAGTTCTTC
TRBV2	TRBJ2-5	-	-	CASSVPQQETQYF	TGTGCCAGCAGTGTACCCCAGCAAGAGACCCAGTACTTC
TRBV18	TRBJ2-2	-	once	CASGSTQDSSNTGELFF	TGTGCCAGCGGCAGCACTCAGGACAGCTCGAACACCGGGGAGCTGTTTTTT
TRBV10-3	TRBJ1-5	-	few	CAISDKNRVDQPQHF	TGTGCCATCAGTGATAAGAACAGGGTCGATCAGCCCCAGCATTTT
TRBV11-2	TRBJ1-2	TRBD1	-	CASSRGQGFQTNYGYTF	TGTGCCAGCAGTCGCGGACAGGGCTTCCAAACTAACTATGGCTACACCTTC
TRBV6-1	TRBJ1-1	TRBD1	-	CASSSRTGLSEAFF	TGTGCCAGCAGTTCTAGGACAGGGTTGAGTGAAGCTTTCTTT
TRBV19	TRBJ2-7	-	once	CASSPPGPYEQYF	TGTGCCAGTAGTCCCCCAGGGCCCTACGAGCAGTACTTC
TRBV4-1	TRBJ2-5	-	few	CASSQASSGTQYF	TGCGCCAGCAGCCAAGCTTCGTCAGGGACCCAGTACTTC
TRBV7-9	TRBJ2-7	-	-	CSSSSSGGHRGAYEQYF	TGTTCCAGCAGCTCCAGTGGGGGACATAGAGGGGCCTACGAGCAGTACTTC
TRBV7-9	TRBJ1-1	TRBD1	few	CASSLLGQGNPEAFF	TGTGCCAGCAGCTTATTGGGACAGGGGAATCCCGAAGCTTTCTTT
TRBV30	TRBJ2-2	TRBD1	few	CACPAPGTGGLGELFF	TGTGCCTGCCCAGCCCCCGGGACAGGGGGCCTCGGGGAGCTGTTTTTT
TRBV9	TRBJ2-5	-	-	CASSVVAGSRETQYF	TGTGCCAGCAGCGTAGTGGCGGGAAGCCGGGAGACCCAGTACTTC
TRBV30	TRBJ1-5	TRBD1	-	CAWSVRGTGNQPQHF	TGTGCCTGGAGTGTACGGGGGACAGGGAATCAGCCCCAGCATTTT
TRBV5-1	TRBJ2-1	TRBD2	once	CASSPRLAGGNEQFF	TGCGCCAGCAGCCCCCGACTAGCGGGGGGCAATGAGCAGTTCTTC
TRBV27	TRBJ2-1	TRBD1	-	CASSRGQGSYNEQFF	TGTGCCAGCAGCCGTGGACAGGGTTCCTACAATGAGCAGTTCTTC
TRBV15	TRBJ1-6	-	-	CATRKLRDSNSPLHF	TGTGCCACCAGAAAACTCAGGGATTCGAATTCACCCCTCCACTTT
TRBV5-4	TRBJ2-7	-	-	CASSLGPGGYSYEQYF	TGTGCCAGCAGCTTAGGCCCTGGGGGGTATTCCTACGAGCAGTACTTC
TRBV7-9	TRBJ1-4	-	few	CASMLQGAEKLFF	TGTGCCAGCATGTTACAGGGTGCTGAAAAACTGTTTTTT
TRBV11-2	TRBJ2-7	-	-	CASSLTSGEQYF	TGTGCCAGCAGCCTCACTAGTGGGGAGCAGTACTTC
TRBV4-2	TRBJ2-6	-	-	CASSQDETSSGANVLTF	TGTGCCAGCAGCCAAGATGAGACAAGCTCTGGGGCCAACGTCCTGACTTTC